The following is a TCR beta chain sequence with its context. Its antigen is still unknown. The record has no base qualities; no much larger clone is one base away. The data were obtained in a study of graft-versus-host responses after intestinal transplantation (dated by TCRdb to the early 2020s). Looking at the study overall: Multivisceral, liver-intestinal, or isolated intestinal transplants were received by the recipients. Every recipient was given anti-thymocyte globulin induction, followed by approximately three years of maintenance tacrolimus and steroids. After intestinal transplantation, graft-versus-host and host-versus-graft alloreactive T cell clones in the graft, circulation and bone marrow were tracked using bulk TCR-beta CDR3 sequencing. To identify alloreactive clones, pre-transplant mixed lymphocyte reaction products were sequenced and then compared with unstimulated pre-transplant donor and recipient T cells. Of the roughly 24 intestinal transplant recipients enrolled in the cohort, one of whom was a retransplant, 3 patients without pretransplant specimens were excluded. A peak of at least 4% donor T cells among recipient peripheral blood mononuclear cells was the definition used for donor T cell macrochimerism. Rather than being sequenced by the commercial service, samples from a few later patients were sequenced in-house on an Illumina MiSeq and processed with MiXCR.

What the research found in general, with its limitations: High GvH to HvG T cell clonal ratios were observed in the allografts of patients with donor T cell macrochimerism. Early after transplant, declines in HvG clones were associated with peak levels of circulating GvH clones. GvH clones were detected in recipient bone marrow, and some appeared earlier in ileal mucosa or blood, consistent with an intestinal mucosal origin. The conclusions were limited by the relatively low number and heterogeneity of the intestinal transplant patients.

The intended sense of this specimen's time point label: cells obtained before transplantation from donor or recipient. CD3+CD4+ and CD3+CD8+ populations were FACS-sorted from unstimulated pre-transplant donor and recipient cells taken from spleen or lymph nodes. Libraries were prepared through the immunoSEQ multiplex PCR assay. For most patients, genomic DNA was isolated with the Qiagen DNeasy Blood and Tissue Kit and shipped frozen to Adaptive Biotechnologies for TCR sequencing. High-throughput TCR-beta CDR3 sequencing of genomic DNA from most patients was performed by Adaptive Biotechnologies. The published analysis was carried out like this. TCR sequencing data for 18 patients were retrieved from Adaptive's ImmunoSEQ software; a few other patients were processed with MiXCR and VDJtools. To correct CD4 versus CD8 sorting errors, sequences present in both subsets at a frequency ratio below 5:1 were removed. CDR3 nucleotide sequences shared by donor and recipient were removed because the origin of these sequences could not be assigned. To count as alloreactive, a clone needed at least 2-fold expansion over unstimulated cells and a minimum CFSE-low frequency of 0.002% (template counts) or 0.001% (read counts). Mappable clones were those detected in sequenced pre-transplant spleen, lymph node, or MLR CFSE-low populations of the donor or recipient. The cumulative frequency of alloreactive clones was calculated as a percentage of all sequences, weighted by copy number. In its TCRdb copy, this immuneACCESS table keeps in-frame sequences only and misses some clones. Where compared with another copy, unresolved V genes explain less than half of these, and the others have no known cause. Clone size and V and J calls were adopted from that table, with D and trimming inferred from the DNA. Within this sample are some 87,000 clones, with roughly 92% of them counted one time only. 0.3% to 0.35% of the sample goes to the ten largest clones.

V gives up 4 bases and J gives up 0 bases, and the segment between their germline ends measures 8 bases. The CDR3 has 14 amino acids, counting the end cysteine and phenylalanine. The read is trimmed to its CDR3 DNA, 42 bases read in frame from base 1. CDR1 ENHRY and CDR2 SYGVKD are derived from the germline V gene. This TCR came from a human donor who received an intestinal transplant. The chain is made from TRBV10-3 and TRBJ2-3, with the D gene not clear enough to name. The sample in question was unstimulated CD4+ T cells sorted from spleen or lymph node cells, obtained before intestinal transplant. The CDR3 region has the sequence CAISAQLSTDTQYF. The DNA reads TGTGCCATCAGTGCGCAGCTAAGCACAGATACGCAGTATTTT.